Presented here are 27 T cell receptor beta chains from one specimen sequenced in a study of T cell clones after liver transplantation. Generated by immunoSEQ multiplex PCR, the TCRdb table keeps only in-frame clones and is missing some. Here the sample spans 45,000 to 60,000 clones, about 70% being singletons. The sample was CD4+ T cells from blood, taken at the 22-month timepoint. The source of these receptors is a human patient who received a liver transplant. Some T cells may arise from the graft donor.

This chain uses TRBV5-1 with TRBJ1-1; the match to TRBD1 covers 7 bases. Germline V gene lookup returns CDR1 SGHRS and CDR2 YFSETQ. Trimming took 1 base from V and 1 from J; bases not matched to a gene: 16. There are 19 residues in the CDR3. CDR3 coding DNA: TGCGCCAGCAGCTTGAACACAGGGGAGGCATCCCATGGGAACACTGAAGCTTTCTTT. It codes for CASSLNTGEASHGNTEAFF.

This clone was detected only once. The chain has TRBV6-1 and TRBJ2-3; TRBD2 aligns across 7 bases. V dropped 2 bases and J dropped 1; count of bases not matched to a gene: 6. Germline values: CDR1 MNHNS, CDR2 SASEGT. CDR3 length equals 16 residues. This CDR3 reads CASSETNRGGTDTQYF. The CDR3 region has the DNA TGTGCCAGCAGTGAAACTAACCGGGGGGGCACAGATACGCAGTATTTT.

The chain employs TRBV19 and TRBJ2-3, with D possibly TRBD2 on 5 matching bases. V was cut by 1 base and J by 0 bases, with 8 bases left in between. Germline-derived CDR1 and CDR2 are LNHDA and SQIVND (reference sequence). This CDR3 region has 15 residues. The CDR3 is CASSIGRTSTDTQYF. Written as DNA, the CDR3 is TGTGCCAGTAGTATAGGGCGGACTAGCACAGATACGCAGTATTTT.

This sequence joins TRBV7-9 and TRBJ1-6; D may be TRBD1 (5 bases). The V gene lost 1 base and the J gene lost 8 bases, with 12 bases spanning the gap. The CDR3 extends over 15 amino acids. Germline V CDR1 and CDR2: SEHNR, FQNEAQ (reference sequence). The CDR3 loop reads CASSLEGAQDSPLHF. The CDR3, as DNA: TGTGCCAGCAGCTTAGAAGGGGCGCAGGATTCACCCCTCCACTTT.

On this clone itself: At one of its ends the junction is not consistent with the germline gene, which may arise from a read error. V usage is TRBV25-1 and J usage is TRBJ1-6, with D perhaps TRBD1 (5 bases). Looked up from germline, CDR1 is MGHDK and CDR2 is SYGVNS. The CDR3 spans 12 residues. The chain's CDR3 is CASSDTTVPRDF. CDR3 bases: TGTGCCAGCAGTGATACGACAGTGCCCCGCGACTTT.

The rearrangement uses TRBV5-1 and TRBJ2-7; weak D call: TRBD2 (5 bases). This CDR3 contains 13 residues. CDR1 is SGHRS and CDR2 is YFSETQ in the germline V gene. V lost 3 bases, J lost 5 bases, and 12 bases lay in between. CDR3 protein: CASSWQLRDEQYF. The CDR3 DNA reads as TGCGCCAGCAGCTGGCAATTGAGGGACGAGCAGTACTTC. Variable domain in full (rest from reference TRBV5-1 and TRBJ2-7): KAGVTQTPRYLIKTRGQQVTLSCSPISGHRSVSWYQQTPGQGLQFLFEYFSETQRNKGNFPGRFSGRQFSNSRSEMNVSTLELGDSALYLCASSWQLRDEQYFGPGTRLTVT.

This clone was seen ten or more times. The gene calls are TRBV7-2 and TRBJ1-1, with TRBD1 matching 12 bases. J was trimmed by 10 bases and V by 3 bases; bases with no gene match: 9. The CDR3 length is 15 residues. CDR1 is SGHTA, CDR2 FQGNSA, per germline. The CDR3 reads CASSLGQGAGVGAFF. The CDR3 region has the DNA TGTGCCAGCAGCTTGGGACAGGGGGCTGGTGTGGGAGCTTTCTTT.

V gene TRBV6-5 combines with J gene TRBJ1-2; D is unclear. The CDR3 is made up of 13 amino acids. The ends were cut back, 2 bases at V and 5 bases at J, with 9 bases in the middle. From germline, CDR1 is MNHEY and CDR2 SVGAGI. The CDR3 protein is CASSYGQRYGYTF. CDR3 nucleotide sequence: TGTGCCAGCAGTTACGGGCAGAGATATGGCTACACCTTC.

The CDR3 sequence is CASSQEGSRGQETQYF. As DNA, the CDR3 is TGCGCCAGCAGCCAAGAGGGTAGCCGGGGTCAAGAGACCCAGTACTTC. The chain combines TRBV4-1 with TRBJ2-5; D is perhaps TRBD2 (5 bases). Trimming took 0 bases from V and 2 from J, leaving 13 bases between them. CDR1 and CDR2 from the germline V gene are MGHRA and YSYEKL. The CDR3 length is 16 residues.

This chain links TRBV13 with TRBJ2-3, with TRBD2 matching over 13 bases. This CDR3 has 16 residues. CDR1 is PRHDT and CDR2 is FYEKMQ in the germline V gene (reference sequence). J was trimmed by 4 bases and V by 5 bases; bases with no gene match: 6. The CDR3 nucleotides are TGTGCCAGCAGCGCCCCACTAGCGGGGGGGGCAGATACGCAGTATTTT. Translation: CASSAPLAGGADTQYF.

The chain's CDR3 is CAWSVEGSSYGYTF. For the CDR3, the DNA is TGTGCCTGGAGTGTAGAGGGCAGTAGCTATGGCTACACCTTC. The chain recombines TRBV30 with TRBJ1-2; no clear D. Germline CDR1 and CDR2: GTSNPN and SVGIG (reference sequence). The V end lost 0 bases, the J end lost 4 bases, and 12 bases lay between the germline ends. There are 14 residues in the CDR3.

CDR3 nucleotide sequence: TGTGCCAGCAGCTTAGATCTCCGGGACAGGGGGCGCCAGGGTGGCGACGAGCAGTACTTC. Its translation is CASSLDLRDRGRQGGDEQYF. The chain links TRBV11-3 to TRBJ2-7, with 12 bases lining up with TRBD1. This CDR3 has 20 amino acids. Germline trimming cut 0 bases from V and 5 bases from J; bases unmatched to any gene: 17. The germline V gene has CDR1 SGHNT and CDR2 YENEEA. Based on the CDR3 plus reference TRBV11-3 and TRBJ2-7, the full variable domain is EAGVVQSPRYKIIEKKQPVAFWCNPISGHNTLYWYLQNLGQGPELLIRYENEEAVDDSQLPKDRFSAERLKGVDSTLKIQPAELGDSAVYLCASSLDLRDRGRQGGDEQYFGPGTRLTVT.

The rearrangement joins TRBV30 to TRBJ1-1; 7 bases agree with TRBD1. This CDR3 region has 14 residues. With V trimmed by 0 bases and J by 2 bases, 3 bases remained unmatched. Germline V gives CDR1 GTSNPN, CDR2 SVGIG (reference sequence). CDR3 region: CAWSVGTANTEAFF. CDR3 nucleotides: TGTGCCTGGAGTGTTGGGACAGCCAACACTGAAGCTTTCTTT.

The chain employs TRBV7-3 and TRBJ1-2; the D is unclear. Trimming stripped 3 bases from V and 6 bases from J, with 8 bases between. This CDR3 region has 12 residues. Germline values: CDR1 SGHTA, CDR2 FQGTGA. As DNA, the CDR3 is TGTGCCAGCAGCTTGGACTTGGATGGCTACACCTTC. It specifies CASSLDLDGYTF.

The CDR3 sequence: CASSWRRGTDTQYF. CDR3 DNA sequence: TGTGCCAGCAGTTGGAGGAGAGGCACAGATACGCAGTATTTT. The chain uses TRBV7-8 and TRBJ2-3, with D perhaps matching TRBD2 (5 bases). This CDR3 spans 14 amino acids. Germline-derived CDR1 and CDR2 are SGHVS and FQNEAQ. V lost 6 bases, J lost 1 base, and 11 bases lay in between.

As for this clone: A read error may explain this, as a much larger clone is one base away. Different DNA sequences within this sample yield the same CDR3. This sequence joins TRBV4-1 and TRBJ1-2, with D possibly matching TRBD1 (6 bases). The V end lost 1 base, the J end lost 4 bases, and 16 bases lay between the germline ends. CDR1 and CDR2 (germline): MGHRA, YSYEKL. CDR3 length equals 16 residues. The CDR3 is CASSQATTGGSYGYTF. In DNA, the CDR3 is TGCGCCAGCAGCCAAGCTACCACGGGGGGCTCCTATGGCTACACCTTC.

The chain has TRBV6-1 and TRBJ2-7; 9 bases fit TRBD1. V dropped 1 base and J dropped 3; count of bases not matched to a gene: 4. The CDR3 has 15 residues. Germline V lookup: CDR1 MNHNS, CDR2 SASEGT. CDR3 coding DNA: TGTGCCAGCAGTGAAGGGACAGGGGTGGTCTACGAGCAGTACTTC. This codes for CASSEGTGVVYEQYF.

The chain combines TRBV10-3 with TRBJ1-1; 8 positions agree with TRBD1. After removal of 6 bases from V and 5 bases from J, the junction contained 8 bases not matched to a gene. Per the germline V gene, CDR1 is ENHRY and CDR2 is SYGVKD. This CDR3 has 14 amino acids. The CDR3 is CAIRTDRAGTEAFF. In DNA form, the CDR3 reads TGTGCCATCAGGACGGACAGGGCGGGGACTGAAGCTTTCTTT.

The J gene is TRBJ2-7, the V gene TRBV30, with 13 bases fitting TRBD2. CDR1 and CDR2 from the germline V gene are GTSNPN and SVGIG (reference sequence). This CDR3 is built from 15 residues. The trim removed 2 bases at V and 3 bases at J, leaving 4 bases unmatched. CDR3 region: CAWSPGLAGDYEQYF. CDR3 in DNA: TGTGCCTGGAGTCCCGGACTAGCGGGGGACTACGAGCAGTACTTC.

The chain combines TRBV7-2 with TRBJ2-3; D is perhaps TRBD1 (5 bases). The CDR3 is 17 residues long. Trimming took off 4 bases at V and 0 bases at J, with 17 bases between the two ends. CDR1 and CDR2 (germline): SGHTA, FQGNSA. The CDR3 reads CASSYPRQTLSTDTQYF. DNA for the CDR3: TGTGCCAGCAGCTACCCCCGACAGACTCTTAGCACAGATACGCAGTATTTT.

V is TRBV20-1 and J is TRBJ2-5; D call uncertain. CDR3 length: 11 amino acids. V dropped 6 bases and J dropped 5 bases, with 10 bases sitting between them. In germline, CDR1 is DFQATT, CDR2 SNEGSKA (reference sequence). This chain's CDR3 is CSAGSRETQYF. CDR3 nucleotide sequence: TGCAGTGCGGGTAGCAGGGAGACCCAGTACTTC.

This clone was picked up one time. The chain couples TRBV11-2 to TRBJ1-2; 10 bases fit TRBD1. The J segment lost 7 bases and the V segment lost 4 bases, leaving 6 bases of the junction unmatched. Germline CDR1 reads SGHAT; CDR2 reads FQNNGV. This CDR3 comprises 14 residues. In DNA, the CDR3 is TGTGCCAGCAGCTCGGACAGGGGGAGTCGTGGCTACACCTTC. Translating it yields CASSSDRGSRGYTF.

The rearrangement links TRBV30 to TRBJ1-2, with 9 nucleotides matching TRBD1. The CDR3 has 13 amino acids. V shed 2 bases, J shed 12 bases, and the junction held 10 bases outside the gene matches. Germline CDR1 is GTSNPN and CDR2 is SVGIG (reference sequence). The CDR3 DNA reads TGTGCCTGGAGTCCCAACAGGGGGCGAGATCACACCTTC. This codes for CAWSPNRGRDHTF.

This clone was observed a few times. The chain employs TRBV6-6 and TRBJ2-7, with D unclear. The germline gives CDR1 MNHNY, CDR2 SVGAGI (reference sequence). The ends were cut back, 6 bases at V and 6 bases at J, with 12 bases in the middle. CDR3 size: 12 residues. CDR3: CASSRKISEQYF. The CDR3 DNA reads TGTGCCAGCAGCCGGAAGATTAGCGAGCAGTACTTC.

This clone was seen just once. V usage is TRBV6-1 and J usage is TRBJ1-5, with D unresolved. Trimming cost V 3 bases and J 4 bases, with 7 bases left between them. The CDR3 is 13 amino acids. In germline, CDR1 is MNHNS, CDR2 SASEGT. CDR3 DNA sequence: TGTGCCAGCAGTGAGACACCTAATCAGCCCCAGCATTTT. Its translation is CASSETPNQPQHF.

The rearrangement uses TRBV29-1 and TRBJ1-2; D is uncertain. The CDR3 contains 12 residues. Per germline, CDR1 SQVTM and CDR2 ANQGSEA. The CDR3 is CSAGRRDYGYTF. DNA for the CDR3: TGCAGTGCAGGCAGGAGGGACTATGGCTACACCTTC.

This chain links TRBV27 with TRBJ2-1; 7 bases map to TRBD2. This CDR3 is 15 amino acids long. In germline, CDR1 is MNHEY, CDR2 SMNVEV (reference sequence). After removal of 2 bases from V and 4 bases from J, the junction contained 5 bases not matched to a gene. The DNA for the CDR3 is TGTGCCAGCAGTTTACTGACGGGGGGATACAATGAGCAGTTCTTC. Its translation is CASSLLTGGYNEQFF.